These T cell receptor beta chains were read from a single sample in a study of a mutant IDH1 vaccine in newly diagnosed glioma. Method: immunoSEQ multiplex PCR; TCRdb's copy keeps in-frame clones and lacks some. This table has around 100,000 clones, roughly 80% appearing once. The sample here was PBMCs, taken from a glioma patient treated with radiotherapy, temozolomide or both. The source is a man aged 35 to 55 with glioma. Some clones in this sample may be carry-over from other donors' samples. Each CDR3 is given with its conserved first and last residue. Each record gives: CDR3 length, D gene, J gene, V gene, clone size, CDR3 protein, CDR3 DNA. A D gene is named only where the DNA matches it firmly. Clone size is given for some rows only: seen once, a few or many times, or a class if the clone is expanded.

CDR3 length: 15
D gene: .
J gene: TRBJ1-1
V gene: TRBV6-1
clone size: .
CDR3 protein: CASSALPGLNTEAFF
CDR3 DNA: TGTGCCAGCAGTGCGTTGCCAGGCTTGAACACTGAAGCTTTCTTT

CDR3 length: 13
D gene: TRBD1
J gene: TRBJ1-4
V gene: TRBV6-5
clone size: .
CDR3 protein: CASSSGQVGKLFF
CDR3 DNA: TGTGCCAGCAGTTCGGGACAGGTTGGAAAACTGTTTTTT

CDR3 length: 15
D gene: TRBD2
J gene: TRBJ2-5
V gene: TRBV9
clone size: .
CDR3 protein: CASSPQGLAGKTQYF
CDR3 DNA: TGTGCCAGCAGCCCACAAGGACTAGCGGGGAAGACCCAGTACTTC

CDR3 length: 17
D gene: TRBD1
J gene: TRBJ1-2
V gene: TRBV4-1
clone size: .
CDR3 protein: CASSQDRPSGTGYGYTF
CDR3 DNA: TGCGCCAGCAGCCAAGATAGGCCGTCAGGGACAGGGTATGGCTACACCTTC

CDR3 length: 14
D gene: .
J gene: TRBJ1-4
V gene: TRBV7-2
clone size: .
CDR3 protein: CASSIGQYNEKLFF
CDR3 DNA: TGTGCCAGCAGCATCGGACAGTATAATGAAAAACTGTTTTTT

CDR3 length: 13
D gene: .
J gene: TRBJ2-2
V gene: TRBV5-6
clone size: .
CDR3 protein: CASSLEGYGELFF
CDR3 DNA: TGTGCCAGCAGCTTGGAGGGGTACGGGGAGCTGTTTTTT

CDR3 length: 12
D gene: .
J gene: TRBJ2-1
V gene: TRBV7-2
clone size: .
CDR3 protein: CASSRVGSEQFF
CDR3 DNA: TGTGCCAGCTCGAGGGTAGGAAGTGAGCAGTTCTTC

CDR3 length: 14
D gene: .
J gene: TRBJ1-1
V gene: TRBV5-1
clone size: .
CDR3 protein: CASTGVPGDTEAFF
CDR3 DNA: TGCGCCAGCACTGGGGTCCCAGGGGATACTGAAGCTTTCTTT

CDR3 length: 17
D gene: TRBD1
J gene: TRBJ2-7
V gene: TRBV7-8
clone size: .
CDR3 protein: CASSPSPSGTGGSEQYF
CDR3 DNA: TGTGCCAGCAGCCCCTCTCCCTCTGGGACAGGGGGATCCGAGCAGTACTTC

CDR3 length: 16
D gene: TRBD2
J gene: TRBJ2-7
V gene: TRBV27
clone size: few
CDR3 protein: CASSHHSGGITYEQYF
CDR3 DNA: TGTGCCAGCAGCCACCACTCCGGGGGGATAACGTACGAGCAGTACTTC

CDR3 length: 15
D gene: TRBD1
J gene: TRBJ1-1
V gene: TRBV27
clone size: few
CDR3 protein: CASRRGQGLGTEAFF
CDR3 DNA: TGTGCCAGCAGACGGGGACAGGGCCTGGGCACTGAAGCTTTCTTT

CDR3 length: 13
D gene: .
J gene: TRBJ1-6
V gene: TRBV10-1
clone size: .
CDR3 protein: CASSDTANSPLHF
CDR3 DNA: TGCGCCAGCAGTGATACAGCCAATTCACCCCTCCACTTT

CDR3 length: 15
D gene: .
J gene: TRBJ2-5
V gene: TRBV27
clone size: .
CDR3 protein: CASSHNGGTQETQYF
CDR3 DNA: TGTGCCAGCAGCCATAATGGGGGGACTCAAGAGACCCAGTACTTC

CDR3 length: 16
D gene: .
J gene: TRBJ2-3
V gene: TRBV6-1
clone size: .
CDR3 protein: CASSERDGLSTDTQYF
CDR3 DNA: TGTGCCAGCAGTGAAAGAGACGGCCTAAGCACAGATACGCAGTATTTT

CDR3 length: 15
D gene: .
J gene: TRBJ2-7
V gene: TRBV5-5
clone size: .
CDR3 protein: CASSLRQSEGYEQYF
CDR3 DNA: TGTGCCAGCAGCTTGAGACAGTCCGAAGGCTACGAGCAGTACTTC